This entry lists 22 T cell receptor beta chains sequenced from one sample in a study of cytomegalovirus exposure and HLA in healthy donors (dated by TCRdb to the late 2010s). Library generation was performed with the immunoSEQ multiplex PCR assay. A mixture of 60 forward primers for TCR Vbeta segments and 13 reverse primers for TCR Jbeta segments was used in the multiplex PCR. Not all clones reach the TCRdb copy of this immuneACCESS table, which keeps in-frame sequences only. Checked studies attribute under half of the gap to unresolved V genes and leave the rest unexplained. The sample's records list just over 150,000 clones. 2.1% of the sample is taken by the ten largest. Sequencing was carried out using PBMCs. These receptors were taken from a man aged 30-40 years in good health and CMV-seronegative.

This rearrangement joins TRBV6-4 to TRBJ1-2; 7 nucleotides agree with TRBD1. The junction had 16 bases not matched to a gene; V was cut back by 2 bases and J by 4 bases. The length of the CDR3 is 18 residues. The germline gives CDR1 MRHNA, CDR2 SNTAGT. CDR3 bases: TGTGCCAGCAGTGACCTCCCCGGACAGGTTGGGTTCATCTATGGCTACACCTTC. Encoded protein: CASSDLPGQVGFIYGYTF.

V is TRBV25-1 and J is TRBJ2-1; 8 bases align to TRBD2. The CDR3 has 16 residues. From germline, CDR1 is MGHDK and CDR2 SYGVNS. The trim removed 2 bases at V and 1 base at J, leaving 4 bases unmatched. CDR3 in DNA: TGTGCCAGCAGTGAAAGCGGGGGTGTTTCCTACAATGAGCAGTTCTTC. Its translation is CASSESGGVSYNEQFF.

The J gene is TRBJ1-4, the V gene TRBV5-1, with D possibly matching TRBD1 (6 bases). Germline V gene sequence: CDR1 SGHRS, CDR2 YFSETQ. CDR3 size: 15 residues. V lost 1 base, J lost 8 bases, and 15 bases lay in between. The CDR3 region has the DNA TGCGCCAGCAGCTTGAATTCACAGGGTGACGAAAAACTGTTTTTT. Protein: CASSLNSQGDEKLFF. Together with reference TRBV5-1 and TRBJ1-4, the CDR3 gives the full variable domain: KAGVTQTPRYLIKTRGQQVTLSCSPISGHRSVSWYQQTPGQGLQFLFEYFSETQRNKGNFPGRFSGRQFSNSRSEMNVSTLELGDSALYLCASSLNSQGDEKLFFGSGTQLSVL.

This chain joins TRBV19 and TRBJ1-3; a possible D gene is TRBD1 (5 bases). The length of the CDR3 is 14 residues. V shed 5 bases and J shed 2 bases, with 10 bases lying between them. Germline CDR1 is LNHDA and CDR2 is SQIVND (reference sequence). CDR3 nucleotides: TGTGCCAGTAGTGTACAGGCGGCTGGAAACACCATATATTTT. Protein sequence: CASSVQAAGNTIYF.

The rearrangement joins TRBV30 to TRBJ1-2; D is undetermined. V was pared by 3 bases and J by 7 bases, with 15 bases between. Germline values: CDR1 GTSNPN, CDR2 SVGIG (reference sequence). The length of the CDR3 is 13 residues. The CDR3 coding sequence is TGTGCCTGGAGCCTGACATGGGAGTCTGGCTACACCTTC. It encodes CAWSLTWESGYTF.

As regards this clone: One end of the junction varies from germline; a read error may be responsible. The rearrangement uses TRBV14 and TRBJ2-1, with TRBD2 matching 10 bases. The CDR3 contains 16 residues. Germline lookup yields CDR1 SGHDN and CDR2 FVKESK. The CDR3 loop reads CASSQGLAGAYIEQFF. DNA of the CDR3: TGTGCCAGCAGCCAAGGGCTAGCGGGAGCTTACATTGAGCAGTTCTTC.

V and J are TRBV29-1 and TRBJ2-7, with a weak D call TRBD1 (6 bases). The CDR3 has 14 residues. V was cut by 4 bases and J by 4 bases, with 17 bases left in between. Germline loops: CDR1 SQVTM, CDR2 ANQGSEA. The CDR3 sequence is CSVGRGNSGYEQYF. Here the CDR3 DNA reads TGCAGCGTTGGCAGGGGCAACTCCGGATACGAGCAGTACTTC.

The chain recombines TRBV25-1 with TRBJ2-7, with TRBD1 matching over 9 bases. This CDR3 contains 15 residues. Per germline, CDR1 MGHDK and CDR2 SYGVNS. J was trimmed by 5 bases and V by 1 base; bases with no gene match: 6. This chain's CDR3 is CASSESGTGWDEQYF. In DNA, the CDR3 is TGTGCCAGCAGTGAATCGGGGACAGGGTGGGACGAGCAGTACTTC.

This rearrangement joins TRBV5-1 to TRBJ2-7; D perhaps matches TRBD2 (5 bases). V lost 2 bases, J lost 6 bases, and 18 bases lay in between. This CDR3 region has 15 residues. Germline V CDR1 and CDR2: SGHRS, YFSETQ. CDR3: CASSFLQDPSGEQYF. CDR3 DNA: TGCGCCAGCAGCTTCCTTCAGGACCCCAGCGGCGAGCAGTACTTC.

The V gene is TRBV30, the J gene TRBJ1-2; 8 nucleotides align to TRBD1. V shed 0 bases, J shed 5 bases, and the junction held 8 bases outside the gene matches. The CDR3 has 15 residues. The germline gives CDR1 GTSNPN, CDR2 SVGIG (reference sequence). The CDR3 sequence is CAWSVPGQGRYGYTF. The CDR3 coding sequence is TGTGCCTGGAGTGTACCCGGACAGGGAAGGTATGGCTACACCTTC.

J is TRBJ1-5 and V is TRBV28; D is perhaps TRBD1 (5 bases). The CDR3 loop spans 16 amino acids. V lost 5 bases, J lost 7 bases, and 21 bases lay in between. Germline CDR1 MDHEN, CDR2 SYDVKM. The CDR3 region is CASSLGGGAGDQPQHF. In DNA form, the CDR3 reads TGTGCCAGCAGTCTTGGAGGAGGGGCGGGGGACCAGCCCCAGCATTTT.

This chain links TRBV7-9 with TRBJ2-3; 7 bases agree with TRBD1. The CDR3 has 15 amino acids. Unmatched junction bases numbered 6, after V lost 6 bases and J lost 0 bases. CDR1 SEHNR and CDR2 FQNEAQ come from the germline V gene (reference sequence). CDR3 residues: CASSDRTGSTDTQYF. DNA of the CDR3: TGTGCCAGCAGTGACAGGACAGGAAGCACAGATACGCAGTATTTT.

This chain links TRBV9 with TRBJ2-3; D is possibly TRBD2 (6 bases). This CDR3 region has 13 residues. Trimming cost V 4 bases and J 2 bases, with 8 bases left between them. CDR1 is SGDLS, CDR2 YYNGEE, per germline. CDR3 DNA sequence: TGTGCCAGCAGCCCGGGACTCACAGATACGCAGTATTTT. Its translation is CASSPGLTDTQYF. The complete variable domain, with remaining parts taken from reference TRBV9 and TRBJ2-3, reads DSGVTQTPKHLITATGQRVTLRCSPRSGDLSVYWYQQSLDQGLQFLIQYYNGEERAKGNILERFSAQQFPDLHSELNLSSLELGDSALYFCASSPGLTDTQYFGPGTRLTVL.

The genes are TRBV11-2 and TRBJ2-2; TRBD1 might be the D (6 bases). The CDR3 extends over 15 amino acids. Germline CDR1 and CDR2: SGHAT and FQNNGV. The V and J ends lost 1 base and 4 bases respectively, with 10 bases between them. The CDR3: CASSLVTGTTGELFF. The CDR3 bases are TGTGCCAGCAGCTTAGTTACAGGGACCACCGGGGAGCTGTTTTTT.

The V gene is TRBV27, the J gene TRBJ2-5; perhaps TRBD1 as D (6 bases). Germline V lookup: CDR1 MNHEY, CDR2 SMNVEV (reference sequence). The CDR3 extends over 14 amino acids. The V end lost 4 bases, the J end lost 4 bases, and 13 bases lay between the germline ends. CDR3 amino acids: CASSSIQGRETQYF. The CDR3, as DNA: TGTGCCAGCAGTTCTATCCAGGGGCGAGAGACCCAGTACTTC.

The rearrangement joins TRBV7-8 to TRBJ1-4, with D tentatively TRBD1 (5 bases). The CDR3 loop spans 14 amino acids. Trimming stripped 2 bases from V and 8 bases from J, with 12 bases between. Germline values: CDR1 SGHVS, CDR2 FQNEAQ. The CDR3 sequence: CASSLRRVGEKLFF. The CDR3, as DNA: TGTGCCAGCAGCTTACGCAGGGTAGGCGAAAAACTGTTTTTT.

The rearrangement joins TRBV25-1 to TRBJ2-7; TRBD2 agrees at 10 bases. The CDR3 contains 16 residues. Germline V gene lookup returns CDR1 MGHDK and CDR2 SYGVNS. J was trimmed by 3 bases and V by 5 bases; bases with no gene match: 10. CDR3 coding DNA: TGTGCCAGCAGTCCCTACTGGACTAGCGGTCTCTACGAGCAGTACTTC. Amino acids: CASSPYWTSGLYEQYF.

The V call is TRBV23-1, the J call TRBJ2-7; 10 positions agree with TRBD2. TRBV23-1 is an ORF, and what it does is uncertain. CDR3 size: 17 residues. The trim removed 6 bases at V and 5 bases at J, leaving 16 bases unmatched. CDR3 nucleotides: TGCGCCAGCAGCGCGAAGCTAGCGGGAGCCGAAACCGACGAGCAGTACTTC. It encodes CASSAKLAGAETDEQYF.

The chain employs TRBV6-1 and TRBJ2-1, with a tentative D call TRBD2 (6 bases). V was cut by 0 bases and J by 2 bases, with 11 bases left in between. CDR1 MNHNS and CDR2 SASEGT come from the germline V gene. This CDR3 spans 16 amino acids. CDR3 sequence reads: CASSEAGGWTYNEQFF. CDR3 DNA sequence: TGTGCCAGCAGTGAAGCTGGGGGGTGGACCTACAATGAGCAGTTCTTC.

The V gene is TRBV7-2, the J gene TRBJ1-2, with 8 bases aligning to TRBD1. The germline CDR1 and CDR2 sequences are SGHTA and FQGNSA. With 5 bases clipped from V and 8 bases from J, the junction kept 13 bases outside the gene matches. This CDR3 is 15 amino acids long. The CDR3 DNA reads TGTGCCAGCAGCCCAGGGCCCCAGGGGGCCAAAGGCTACACCTTC. Protein product: CASSPGPQGAKGYTF. Supplemented by reference TRBV7-2 and TRBJ1-2, the full variable domain reads GAGVSQSPSNKVTEKGKDVELRCDPISGHTALYWYRQSLGQGLEFLIYFQGNSAPDKSGLPSDRFSAERTGGSVSTLTIQRTQQEDSAVYLCASSPGPQGAKGYTFGSGTRLTVV.

On this clone: The germline gene is not matched at one end of the junction; a read error may be the cause. The chain employs TRBV19 and TRBJ2-4, with D possibly matching TRBD1 (6 bases). The CDR3 loop spans 14 amino acids. Germline CDR1 reads LNHDA; CDR2 reads SQIVND (reference sequence). DNA for the CDR3: TGTGCCAGTAGTTGGGGGACATCGGGTGGTCCTCAGCACTTC. It yields the protein CASSWGTSGGPQHF.

The V and J genes are TRBV29-1 and TRBJ2-7; unclear D gene. V dropped 2 bases and J dropped 3 bases, with 8 bases sitting between them. Germline values: CDR1 SQVTM, CDR2 ANQGSEA. This CDR3 is built from 12 residues. CDR3: CSVETVNYEQYF. The CDR3 nucleotides are TGCAGCGTTGAAACGGTTAACTACGAGCAGTACTTC.